The rows below give T cell receptor beta chains drawn from one sample of a study of T cell changes during pregnancy in multiple sclerosis. Libraries were prepared by immunoSEQ multiplex PCR; TCRdb keeps only in-frame clonotypes and omits some of them. The sample includes around 40,000 clones, roughly 89% of them seen just once. The starting material was CD8+ T cells from peripheral blood mononuclear cells, obtained in the second trimester of pregnancy. The source of these receptors is a female donor with multiple sclerosis, enrolled in a pregnancy study. Both conserved end residues are part of each CDR3. D genes are given only for firm matches. Expanded clones are given a class, and other clones once, few, many or no size at all.

d_call: TRBD1; clone_size: .; j_call: TRBJ2-7; v_call: TRBV5-1; cdr3_nt: TGCGCCAGCAGAAAACCCACAGGGGCCTACGAGCAGTACTTC; cdr3_aa: CASRKPTGAYEQYF
d_call: TRBD1; clone_size: .; j_call: TRBJ1-4; v_call: TRBV2; cdr3_nt: TGTGCCAGCAGTACGGACAGGGGGCGTTTTAGTGAAAAACTGTTTTTT; cdr3_aa: CASSTDRGRFSEKLFF
d_call: .; clone_size: .; j_call: TRBJ2-5; v_call: TRBV5-6; cdr3_nt: TGTGCCAGCAGCTCCGGGACAAAAGAGACCCAGTACTTC; cdr3_aa: CASSSGTKETQYF
d_call: .; clone_size: .; j_call: TRBJ2-1; v_call: TRBV11-2; cdr3_nt: TGTGCCAGCAGCTTAGATGGTTCGACTAGCTCCTACAATGAGCAGTTCTTC; cdr3_aa: CASSLDGSTSSYNEQFF
d_call: .; clone_size: few; j_call: TRBJ1-1; v_call: TRBV29-1; cdr3_nt: TGCAGCGTGAGGGCAAGGAACACTGAAGCTTTCTTT; cdr3_aa: CSVRARNTEAFF
d_call: TRBD1; clone_size: .; j_call: TRBJ2-7; v_call: TRBV9; cdr3_nt: TGTGCCAGCATCGTGGGACAGGGGGGCTACGAGCAGTACTTC; cdr3_aa: CASIVGQGGYEQYF
d_call: .; clone_size: .; j_call: TRBJ2-7; v_call: TRBV6-1; cdr3_nt: TGTGCCAGCAGTGAATTTAGACAGGAGACCCTAGAACCCTACGAGCAGTACTTC; cdr3_aa: CASSEFRQETLEPYEQYF
d_call: TRBD2; clone_size: .; j_call: TRBJ2-3; v_call: TRBV4-1; cdr3_nt: TGCGCTACGGGACTAGCGACCTCCACAGATACGCAGTATTTT; cdr3_aa: CATGLATSTDTQYF
d_call: TRBD2; clone_size: .; j_call: TRBJ2-3; v_call: TRBV29-1; cdr3_nt: TGCAGCGTTGTTGGGGGAGGTCCTCCAGCGGGGGGGCCGGCAGATACGCAGTATTTT; cdr3_aa: CSVVGGGPPAGGPADTQYF
d_call: .; clone_size: .; j_call: TRBJ1-4; v_call: TRBV4-2; cdr3_nt: TGTGCCAGCAGCCAAGACGAGGCGGATACGGCTAATGAAAAACTGTTTTTT; cdr3_aa: CASSQDEADTANEKLFF
d_call: TRBD1; clone_size: .; j_call: TRBJ2-7; v_call: TRBV5-1; cdr3_nt: TGCGCCAGCAGTTCACAACAGGGGCCCCCCTACGAGCAGTACTTC; cdr3_aa: CASSSQQGPPYEQYF
d_call: .; clone_size: few; j_call: TRBJ2-3; v_call: TRBV7-9; cdr3_nt: TGTGCCAGCAGCCCCTCAAGAAGTTCGGCAGATACGCAGTATTTT; cdr3_aa: CASSPSRSSADTQYF
d_call: .; clone_size: .; j_call: TRBJ1-1; v_call: TRBV6-6; cdr3_nt: TGTGCCAGCAAAATCGGGGAGAACACTGAAGCTTTCTTT; cdr3_aa: CASKIGENTEAFF
d_call: TRBD1; clone_size: .; j_call: TRBJ1-2; v_call: TRBV11-1; cdr3_nt: TGTGCCAGCAGCCTCCGACAGGGCTATGGCTACACCTTC; cdr3_aa: CASSLRQGYGYTF
d_call: .; clone_size: .; j_call: TRBJ2-1; v_call: TRBV7-8; cdr3_nt: TGTGCCAGCAGCCTACAGGACAATGAGCAGTTCTTC; cdr3_aa: CASSLQDNEQFF
d_call: TRBD1; clone_size: .; j_call: TRBJ1-4; v_call: TRBV18; cdr3_nt: TGTGCCAGCTCACCATCCGGGACAGGCTATAATGAACTGTTTTTT; cdr3_aa: CASSPSGTGYNELFF
d_call: .; clone_size: .; j_call: TRBJ1-2; v_call: TRBV29-1; cdr3_nt: TGCAGCGCCTCCACAGGGAACTATGGCTACACCTTC; cdr3_aa: CSASTGNYGYTF
d_call: .; clone_size: .; j_call: TRBJ2-3; v_call: TRBV29-1; cdr3_nt: TGCAGCGTTGAGCGGCAGGGTAGCACAGATACGCAGTATTTT; cdr3_aa: CSVERQGSTDTQYF
d_call: TRBD1; clone_size: .; j_call: TRBJ2-4; v_call: TRBV10-3; cdr3_nt: TGTGCCATCAGTGAGTCGACAGGGGCGTACAAAAACATTCAGTACTTC; cdr3_aa: CAISESTGAYKNIQYF
d_call: TRBD1; clone_size: .; j_call: TRBJ1-1; v_call: TRBV7-2; cdr3_nt: TGTGCCAGCAGCGCCCGACAGGGAATGAACACTGAAGCTTTCTTT; cdr3_aa: CASSARQGMNTEAFF
d_call: TRBD1; clone_size: .; j_call: TRBJ1-2; v_call: TRBV9; cdr3_nt: TGTGCCAGCAGCGGGGACAGGTTTGATGGCTATGGCTACACCTTC; cdr3_aa: CASSGDRFDGYGYTF
d_call: .; clone_size: .; j_call: TRBJ1-2; v_call: TRBV6-1; cdr3_nt: TGTGCCAGCAGTGATTCCTTTGGAGCAATCTATGGCTACACCTTC; cdr3_aa: CASSDSFGAIYGYTF
d_call: TRBD2; clone_size: .; j_call: TRBJ2-7; v_call: TRBV6-4; cdr3_nt: TGTGCCAGCAGTGAAGCGGGAGTGGGAGAGCAGTACTTC; cdr3_aa: CASSEAGVGEQYF
d_call: TRBD1; clone_size: .; j_call: TRBJ2-7; v_call: TRBV4-3; cdr3_nt: TGCGCCAGCAGCCAACGGACAGGGGGCCTAGGGGACGAGCAGTACTTC; cdr3_aa: CASSQRTGGLGDEQYF
d_call: .; clone_size: .; j_call: TRBJ2-7; v_call: TRBV10-2; cdr3_nt: TGCGCCAGCAGTAAAGGTCACGAGGTCCAGGGGGAGCAGTACTTC; cdr3_aa: CASSKGHEVQGEQYF
d_call: .; clone_size: .; j_call: TRBJ2-5; v_call: TRBV27; cdr3_nt: TGTGCCAGCAGTTTATCGCCGGGGAACCAAGAGACCCAGTACTTC; cdr3_aa: CASSLSPGNQETQYF
d_call: .; clone_size: .; j_call: TRBJ2-5; v_call: TRBV2; cdr3_nt: TGTGCCAGCAGTGAAGCCCACTATGATACATTACAAGAGACCCAGTACTTC; cdr3_aa: CASSEAHYDTLQETQYF
d_call: TRBD1; clone_size: .; j_call: TRBJ2-7; v_call: TRBV6-1; cdr3_nt: TGTGCCATCAACAGGGGGCCGGGGCTGTACGAGCAGTACTTC; cdr3_aa: CAINRGPGLYEQYF
d_call: .; clone_size: .; j_call: TRBJ2-1; v_call: TRBV7-9; cdr3_nt: TGTGCCAGCAGATCCTCAGGGGTACACAATGAGCAGTTCTTC; cdr3_aa: CASRSSGVHNEQFF
d_call: .; clone_size: .; j_call: TRBJ2-1; v_call: TRBV6-5; cdr3_nt: TGTGCCAGCAGTCTGAGGGGGTACAATGAGCAGTTCTTC; cdr3_aa: CASSLRGYNEQFF
d_call: .; clone_size: few; j_call: TRBJ2-5; v_call: TRBV4-3; cdr3_nt: TGCGCCAGCAGCCAAGATGGTCAGGGGACCCAAGAGACCCAGTACTTC; cdr3_aa: CASSQDGQGTQETQYF
d_call: .; clone_size: .; j_call: TRBJ1-1; v_call: TRBV19; cdr3_nt: TGTGCCAGTAGTCTTCCAGGGGCGGGCACTGAAGCTTTCTTT; cdr3_aa: CASSLPGAGTEAFF
d_call: TRBD1; clone_size: .; j_call: TRBJ2-7; v_call: TRBV7-3; cdr3_nt: TGTGCCAGCAGCCCAACAGGGGCTGGCGAGCAGTACTTC; cdr3_aa: CASSPTGAGEQYF
d_call: TRBD2; clone_size: .; j_call: TRBJ2-7; v_call: TRBV7-3; cdr3_nt: TGTGCCAGCAGCCCACTATCAGGGAGGGAATTCCACGAGCAGTACTTC; cdr3_aa: CASSPLSGREFHEQYF
d_call: TRBD2; clone_size: .; j_call: TRBJ2-3; v_call: TRBV29-1; cdr3_nt: TGCAGCGTTGAGGTTCGAGCGGGAGGTACGGATACGCAGTATTTT; cdr3_aa: CSVEVRAGGTDTQYF
d_call: .; clone_size: once; j_call: TRBJ1-1; v_call: TRBV5-1; cdr3_nt: TGCGCCAGCAGCTTGGCTAGCTCCAGCGGGACTGAAGCTTTCTTT; cdr3_aa: CASSLASSSGTEAFF
d_call: .; clone_size: .; j_call: TRBJ2-6; v_call: TRBV6-5; cdr3_nt: TGTGCCAGCAGTTCAGGGGTTTCTGGGGCCAACGTCCTGACTTTC; cdr3_aa: CASSSGVSGANVLTF
d_call: .; clone_size: .; j_call: TRBJ1-2; v_call: TRBV7-9; cdr3_nt: TGTGCCAGCAGCCGAAACCTCTTCAGGGGAATCTATGGCTACACCTTC; cdr3_aa: CASSRNLFRGIYGYTF
d_call: TRBD1; clone_size: .; j_call: TRBJ2-7; v_call: TRBV25-1; cdr3_nt: TGTGCCAGCGGACAGGTGATGTACGAGCAGTACTTC; cdr3_aa: CASGQVMYEQYF
d_call: TRBD2; clone_size: .; j_call: TRBJ2-1; v_call: TRBV2; cdr3_nt: TGTGCCAGCGGGAACAGCGGGGGGCGGAATGAGCAGTTCTTC; cdr3_aa: CASGNSGGRNEQFF
d_call: .; clone_size: .; j_call: TRBJ2-7; v_call: TRBV19; cdr3_nt: TGTGCCAGTAGTTCCGGTCCCGCGAGCTCCTACGAGCAGTACTTC; cdr3_aa: CASSSGPASSYEQYF